The clone carrying this T cell receptor beta chain has more than one count but fewer than ten. The data were obtained in a study of blood T cells in healthy people across ages. A second PCR of about 6 to 12 cycles used a sample-barcoded 5' primer and a J-beta primer mix. Using its own MiXCR run on the 5' RACE reads, TCRdb lists one record per CDR3 protein. The sample has about 1.6 million distinct CDR3 sequences, roughly a third seen once; the top ten hold 11%. This TCR was recovered from a woman aged 25 to 39 in good health. Specimen: blood.

The CDR3 is CASSDPAVSNQPQHF. The CDR3 DNA follows: TGTGCCAGCAGTGATCCCGCAGTGAGCAATCAGCCCCAGCATTTT. V and J are TRBV6-1 and TRBJ1-5, with D unresolved. CDR1 is MNHNS and CDR2 is SASEGT in the germline V gene. V was cut by 3 bases and J by 1 base, with 10 bases left in between. The CDR3 consists of 15 residues.